This T cell receptor beta chain was captured by sequencing in a study of T cell repertoires in cytomegalovirus infection. TCRdb analysed the reads with MiXCR anew, one entry per CDR3 protein. This table holds fewer than 700,000 distinct CDR3 sequences, 20% to 30% found once. This clonotype was seen repeatedly, ten times or more. The TCR was taken from a human donor in good health (CMV status not recorded). Some clones in this sample may be carry-over from other donors' samples. The sample consisted of CD8+ T cells from PBMCs.

CDR3 amino acids: CASSYPRFGASSYNEQFF. The CDR3 bases are TGTGCCAGCAGTTACCCGAGGTTCGGGGCGAGCTCCTACAATGAGCAGTTCTTC. This rearrangement joins TRBV6-5 to TRBJ2-1; D may correspond to TRBD1 or TRBD2 (5 bases each). V was pared by 2 bases and J by 0 bases, with 17 bases between. Germline CDR1 reads MNHEY; CDR2 reads SVGAGI. This CDR3 has 18 residues.